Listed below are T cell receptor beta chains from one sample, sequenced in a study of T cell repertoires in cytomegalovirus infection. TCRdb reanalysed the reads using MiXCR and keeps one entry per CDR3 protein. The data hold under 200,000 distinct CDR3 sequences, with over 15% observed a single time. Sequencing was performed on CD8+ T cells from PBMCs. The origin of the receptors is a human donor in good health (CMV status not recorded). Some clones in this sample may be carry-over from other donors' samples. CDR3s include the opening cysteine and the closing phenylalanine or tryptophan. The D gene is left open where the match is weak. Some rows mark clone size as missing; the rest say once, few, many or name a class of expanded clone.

cdr3_nt: TGCAGCGTTGAAAAGAGGGGAAGCTCCTACAATGAGCAGTTCTTC; cdr3_aa: CSVEKRGSSYNEQFF; clone_size: .; cdr3_length: 15; d_call: .; v_call: TRBV29-1; j_call: TRBJ2-1
cdr3_nt: TGTGCCAGCCCCCCCCCCGGGAGGGGCTCCTACGAGCAGTACTTC; cdr3_aa: CASPPPGRGSYEQYF; clone_size: .; cdr3_length: 15; d_call: TRBD2; v_call: TRBV7-2; j_call: TRBJ2-7
cdr3_nt: TGTGCCAGCAGTTACGAGACGACTAGCGGGGCCGTGGAGACCCAGTACTTC; cdr3_aa: CASSYETTSGAVETQYF; clone_size: .; cdr3_length: 17; d_call: TRBD2; v_call: TRBV6-2/TRBV6-3; j_call: TRBJ2-5
cdr3_nt: TGTGCCAGCAGCAGACCCGGGACAGCACCCCTCGAGCAGTACTTC; cdr3_aa: CASSRPGTAPLEQYF; clone_size: many; cdr3_length: 15; d_call: TRBD1; v_call: TRBV7-8; j_call: TRBJ2-7
cdr3_nt: TGTGCCAGCAGCTCCGCCCTCTACGAGCAGTACTTC; cdr3_aa: CASSSALYEQYF; clone_size: many; cdr3_length: 12; d_call: .; v_call: TRBV7-2; j_call: TRBJ2-7
cdr3_nt: TGTGCCAGCAGCGAATCCCGGGATCCATCCTACAATGAGCAGTTCTTC; cdr3_aa: CASSESRDPSYNEQFF; clone_size: few; cdr3_length: 16; d_call: .; v_call: TRBV11-2; j_call: TRBJ2-1
cdr3_nt: TGTGCCAACAGCGCCTGGACAGGGGCGGGGTACGAGCAGTACTTC; cdr3_aa: CANSAWTGAGYEQYF; clone_size: .; cdr3_length: 15; d_call: TRBD1; v_call: TRBV7-2; j_call: TRBJ2-7
cdr3_nt: TGCAGTGCTAGAGATAACGGGCTAGCGGGAGGGAGGACCTACAATGAGCAGTTCTTC; cdr3_aa: CSARDNGLAGGRTYNEQFF; clone_size: few; cdr3_length: 19; d_call: TRBD2; v_call: TRBV20-1; j_call: TRBJ2-1
cdr3_nt: TGTGCCAGCAGTTTTGCCGGGGGCAATCAGCCCCAGCATTTT; cdr3_aa: CASSFAGGNQPQHF; clone_size: few; cdr3_length: 14; d_call: .; v_call: TRBV12-3/TRBV12-4; j_call: TRBJ1-5
cdr3_nt: TGTGCCAGCAGCCCCTCCTCGGTGGACTGGCAAGAGACCCAGTACTTC; cdr3_aa: CASSPSSVDWQETQYF; clone_size: few; cdr3_length: 16; d_call: .; v_call: TRBV6-2/TRBV6-3; j_call: TRBJ2-5
cdr3_nt: TGTGCCAGCAGCGTAGCTACTAGCAATGAGCAGTTCTTC; cdr3_aa: CASSVATSNEQFF; clone_size: few; cdr3_length: 13; d_call: .; v_call: TRBV9; j_call: TRBJ2-1
cdr3_nt: TGTGCCAGCAGCTTATTAGCGGGAGGGCCAAAATTCTCGTCCTACAATGAGCAGTTCTTC; cdr3_aa: CASSLLAGGPKFSSYNEQFF; clone_size: few; cdr3_length: 20; d_call: TRBD2; v_call: TRBV7-6; j_call: TRBJ2-1
cdr3_nt: TGTGCCAGCAGCTTAGAGGGACTAGCGGGAGGACCCACAGATACGCAGTATTTT; cdr3_aa: CASSLEGLAGGPTDTQYF; clone_size: few; cdr3_length: 18; d_call: TRBD2; v_call: TRBV7-2; j_call: TRBJ2-3
cdr3_nt: TGTGCCAGCAGCTTATCGGACTTGAATTCACCCCTCCACTTT; cdr3_aa: CASSLSDLNSPLHF; clone_size: .; cdr3_length: 14; d_call: .; v_call: TRBV7-6; j_call: TRBJ1-6
cdr3_nt: TGTGCCAGCAGAATGATTTGGGAGGGGAAGAACACCGGGGAGCTGTTTTTT; cdr3_aa: CASRMIWEGKNTGELFF; clone_size: few; cdr3_length: 17; d_call: TRBD2; v_call: TRBV7-9; j_call: TRBJ2-2
cdr3_nt: TGTGCCAGCAGGGGAGGACAGACCTACGAGCAGTACTTC; cdr3_aa: CASRGGQTYEQYF; clone_size: many; cdr3_length: 13; d_call: .; v_call: TRBV6-2/TRBV6-3; j_call: TRBJ2-7
cdr3_nt: TGTGCCAGCAGTACCAGGGAGGGATCCCCAGAGACCCAGTACTTC; cdr3_aa: CASSTREGSPETQYF; clone_size: .; cdr3_length: 15; d_call: TRBD2; v_call: TRBV28; j_call: TRBJ2-5